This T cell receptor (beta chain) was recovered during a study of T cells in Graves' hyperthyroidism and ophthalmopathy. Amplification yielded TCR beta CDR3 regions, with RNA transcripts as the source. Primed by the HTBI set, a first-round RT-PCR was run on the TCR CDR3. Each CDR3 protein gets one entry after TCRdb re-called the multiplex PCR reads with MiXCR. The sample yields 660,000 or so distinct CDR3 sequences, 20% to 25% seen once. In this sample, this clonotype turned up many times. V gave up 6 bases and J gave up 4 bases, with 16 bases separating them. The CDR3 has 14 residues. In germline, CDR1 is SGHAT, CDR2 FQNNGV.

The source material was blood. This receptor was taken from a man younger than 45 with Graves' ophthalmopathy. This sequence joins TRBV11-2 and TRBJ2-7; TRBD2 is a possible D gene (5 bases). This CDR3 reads CASREEIPGYEQYF. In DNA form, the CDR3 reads TGTGCCAGCAGGGAGGAGATACCTGGGTACGAGCAGTACTTC.